This TCR beta chain was identified in a study of regulatory T cells in long-lasting Graves disease. The study, taken as a whole, reports: No thyroid tissue was studied; the work used peripheral blood only. TCR diversity in persistent Graves' patients was below that of newly diagnosed ones.

The germline V gene encodes CDR1 MDHEN and CDR2 SYDVKM. Trimming stripped 4 bases from V and 0 bases from J, with 16 bases between. The CDR3 contains 16 residues. The sample's time point: persistent/refractory GD, antithyroid drugs over 5 years with positive TRAb. Researchers made the TCR library from RNA that was extracted from PBMCs. This clonotype has a count of ten or more. What it recognizes is unknown. Arm-PCR with iRepertoire HTBI primers amplified the CDR3 regions for these TCR beta libraries. TCRdb re-called the multiplex PCR reads through MiXCR, storing one row per CDR3 protein. The table has roughly 300,000 distinct CDR3 sequences, 15% to 20% seen once; the top ten hold less than 35%.

The chain carries TRBV28 and TRBJ2-7, with D hard to call. This receptor was identified in a female donor with Graves disease. The sequences come from peripheral blood mononuclear cells (PBMCs), collected when the disease was refractory, from a patient treated with antithyroid drugs. CDR3 protein: CASSSPARGSSYEQYF. Here the CDR3 DNA reads TGTGCCAGCAGTTCCCCGGCCCGCGGTAGCTCCTACGAGCAGTACTTC.